This TCR beta chain was observed in a study of blood T cell repertoires in COVID-19. Across the whole study: Sites across the United States, Italy and Spain contributed samples from acute and convalescent COVID-19. T cells, B-cell-depleted T cells, or PBMCs supplied cDNA or gDNA.

The CDR3 loop spans 13 amino acids. CDR1 is GTSNPN, CDR2 SVGIG, per germline (reference sequence). V shed 3 bases and J 10 bases; nucleotides not matched to a gene: 9. In the source study's methods: How many nucleated cells were present was estimated from reference gene primer amplification. TCRdb's table, derived via immunoSEQ multiplex PCR, lists solely in-frame clones and lacks some. The V and J calls and the clone size are those of that table, but D and trimming were determined from the DNA. Of tens of thousands of clones in the sample, roughly 90% were seen once. The sample consisted of peripheral blood. This clonotype was sampled from a human donor in a cohort sampled during active COVID-19. V and J are TRBV30 and TRBJ1-1; 9 bases align to TRBD1. In DNA, the CDR3 is TGTGCCTGGAGAGCACAGGGGGCCGGGGTAGCTTTCTTT. Its protein product is CAWRAQGAGVAFF.